This note documents a single T cell receptor beta chain sequence. This receptor's antigen is unknown. Within one base of it there is no much larger clone, and no base qualities were kept. TCRdb names Illumina NovaSeq 6000 as the instrument used. cDNA libraries for TCRalpha and TCRbeta were prepared by 5'RACE using constant-segment primers, with sample barcodes and unique molecular identifiers added. Trizol reagent was used to extract RNA from every sample. Library amplification was performed in two PCR steps, and a second sample barcode and Illumina TruSeq adapters were introduced in the second step. The libraries were sequenced on an Illumina NovaSeq using 2 x 150 bp paired-end reads. On the study's bioinformatics: Demultiplexing of reads and collapsing into UMI-guided consensus sequences were performed with migec v1.2.7. Using mixcr v2.1.11, UMI consensuses were aligned to TRA and TRB V and J templates and then assembled into clonotypes. Clonotypes were classified as expanded or contracted when called significant by both edgeR and NoisET, with noise models trained on biological replicates. edgeR calls used a false discovery rate-adjusted p below 0.01 and a log2 fold-change threshold of 1. As an exploratory analysis of dynamics, PCA with hierarchical clustering was applied to max-normalized trajectories of the 1000 most abundant clonotypes. The CD4 or CD8 phenotype of responding clones was assigned using the separately sequenced CD4+ and CD8+ repertoires. TCRdb ran its own pipeline on the public reads, namely fastp trimming at Q25 and MiXCR clone calling, and kept in-frame beta chains. Under each unique CDR3 protein, matching rows form one entry showing the most common genes and DNA. These V and J calls rely on TCRdb rather than the paper's analysis. The sample data list 150,000 or so distinct CDR3 sequences, and approximately 15% of these were observed just once. Jointly, the top ten make up 13% to 15% of the sample.

The sample originates from a study of T-cell memory formation after mild COVID-19 (dated by TCRdb to about 2021). Study-level background: TCR sequence clusters from the two donors were largely donor specific. T-cell clones expanding and contracting after mild COVID-19 in a couple of donors were tracked by longitudinal TCRalpha and TCRbeta repertoire sequencing. Two young, previously healthy adult volunteers, one female and one male, were included in the cohort. Here is what the overall study found, with its caveats: Contracting CD4+ clones turned up mainly in the CM and EM memory subsets, whereas EMRA was where CD8+ clones were enriched. The second-wave clones that peaked on day 37 were not confirmed to be SARS-CoV-2 specific. Only a couple of mild cases were covered by the study, and larger cohorts that include severe cases with pre-infection samples were considered necessary. Some responding clones were found in pre-infection memory, which suggests that pre-existing cross-reactive memory T cells took part in the SARS-CoV-2 response. From day 15 to 85, contracting clones showed balanced CD4/CD8 phenotypes, whereas a second wave of clones that expanded from day 15 to 37 leaned towards CD4+.

The CDR3 contains 14 residues, cysteine and phenylalanine counted. Here the CDR3 DNA is all that survives: 42 bases in frame from base 1. V was cut back by 1 base and J by 5 bases, leaving a gap of 12 bases between them. Per the germline V gene, SGDLS is the CDR1 and YYNGEE is the CDR2. Ficoll-Paque density gradient centrifugation was the method used to isolate PBMCs. Specimen: PBMCs or a T cell subset sorted from them (not recorded which). The chain employs TRBV9 and TRBJ2-5, and possibly TRBD2, on 5 matching bases. The TCR comes from an adult woman who had mild COVID-19 (a few samples of this study predate the infection). The sample titles of this study are shuffled in the database, so cell type and time point are left out; the donor was told from shared clones. The CDR3 reads as follows: CASSVFGVGETQYF. The nucleotides read TGTGCCAGCAGCGTATTCGGGGTGGGGGAGACCCAGTACTTC.